This entry lists 8 T cell receptor beta chains sequenced from one sample in a study of T cells in Graves' hyperthyroidism and ophthalmopathy. Amplification yielded TCR beta CDR3 regions, with RNA transcripts as the source. The HTBI set primed first-round TCR CDR3 RT-PCR. TCRdb reprocessed the multiplex PCR reads via MiXCR and lists one record per CDR3 protein. This sample yields more than 650,000 distinct CDR3 sequences, of which about 15% are seen a single time; approximately 10% belongs to the top ten. The specimen was blood. These receptors were obtained from a woman aged 18-29 years with Graves' hyperthyroidism.

As DNA, the CDR3 is TGCAGTGCTAGAGTGAACAGGGGTTGGGATGGCTACACCTTC. Translating gives CSARVNRGWDGYTF. The rearrangement joins TRBV20-1 to TRBJ1-2; 7 bases line up with TRBD1. The germline CDR1 and CDR2 sequences are DFQATT and SNEGSKA (reference sequence). Trimming cost V 1 base and J 6 bases; bases outside gene matches: 8. The CDR3 is 14 amino acids.

The genes are TRBV24-1 and TRBJ2-1, with 11 nucleotides matching TRBD2. The CDR3 length is 15 residues. The J segment lost 8 bases and the V segment lost 5 bases, leaving 7 bases of the junction unmatched. CDR1 and CDR2 (germline): KGHDR, SFDVKD. The CDR3 coding sequence is TGTGCCACCAGTGCCCTAGCGGGAGGTACCCATGAGCAGTTCTTC. Translated, it gives CATSALAGGTHEQFF.

In this sample, this clonotype turned up a few times. The V call is TRBV20-1, the J call TRBJ2-6, with no clear D. V gave up 4 bases and J gave up 2 bases, with 6 bases separating them. The CDR3 covers 13 residues. The germline V gene encodes CDR1 DFQATT and CDR2 SNEGSKA (reference sequence). CDR3 in DNA: TGCAGTGCTATTAAGACTGGGGCCAACGTCCTGACTTTC. Its translation: CSAIKTGANVLTF.

The chain recombines TRBV20-1 with TRBJ2-3; the D gene is possibly TRBD2 (6 bases). The CDR3 runs to 16 residues. The V end lost 2 bases, the J end lost 5 bases, and 20 bases lay between the germline ends. Germline V gene data show CDR1 as DFQATT and CDR2 as SNEGSKA (reference sequence). CDR3 nucleotides: TGCAGTGCTAGAAAACGGGACTCTTGGTCGGGAGATACGCAGTATTTT. The encoded protein is CSARKRDSWSGDTQYF.

This clonotype was detected a few times. The genes are TRBV9 and TRBJ1-2; unclear D gene. Trimming cost V 0 bases and J 0 bases, with 6 bases left between them. The CDR3 is 14 residues long. Germline loops: CDR1 SGDLS, CDR2 YYNGEE. CDR3: CASSVDVTNYGYTF. DNA for the CDR3: TGTGCCAGCAGCGTAGACGTGACTAACTATGGCTACACCTTC.

The CDR3 nucleotides are TGTGCCAGCAGCCGTGACCGGGGAGTTTACAATGAGCAGTTCTTC. This codes for CASSRDRGVYNEQFF. This rearrangement joins TRBV7-2 to TRBJ2-1; weak D call: TRBD2 (5 bases). The CDR3 loop spans 15 amino acids. Trimming stripped 5 bases from V and 4 bases from J, with 15 bases between. The germline CDR1 and CDR2 sequences are SGHTA and FQGNSA.

The chain links TRBV6-1 to TRBJ1-3; 12 bases match TRBD1. V dropped 6 bases and J dropped 4; count of bases not matched to a gene: 10. The V gene's germline CDR1 is MNHNS and CDR2 SASEGT. The CDR3 consists of 17 residues. The DNA of the CDR3 is TGTGCCAGCAGCCGAGACCGGGACAGGGGGCAAGGAAACACCATATATTTT. Amino acid sequence: CASSRDRDRGQGNTIYF.

This clonotype appeared many times. V and J are TRBV12-3 or TRBV12-4 and TRBJ2-7; TRBD2 aligns across 10 bases. The CDR3 sequence is 14 residues long. V lost 6 bases to trimming and J lost 2 bases; unmatched junction nucleotides: 4. The CDR3 spells CASRASGSTYEQYF. The CDR3 coding sequence is TGTGCCAGCAGGGCTAGCGGGAGCACCTACGAGCAGTACTTC.